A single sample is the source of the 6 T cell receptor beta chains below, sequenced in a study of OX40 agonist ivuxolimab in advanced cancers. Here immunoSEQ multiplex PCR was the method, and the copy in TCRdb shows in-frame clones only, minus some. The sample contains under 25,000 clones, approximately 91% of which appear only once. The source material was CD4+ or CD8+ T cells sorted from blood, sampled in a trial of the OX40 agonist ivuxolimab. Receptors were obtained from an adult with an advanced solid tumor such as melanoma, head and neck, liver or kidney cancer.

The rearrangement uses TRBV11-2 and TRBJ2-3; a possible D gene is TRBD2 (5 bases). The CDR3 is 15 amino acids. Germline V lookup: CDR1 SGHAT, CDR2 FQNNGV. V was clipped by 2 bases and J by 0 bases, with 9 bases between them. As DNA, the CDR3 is TGTGCCAGCAGCTTAATCAGCGGTAGCACAGATACGCAGTATTTT. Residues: CASSLISGSTDTQYF.

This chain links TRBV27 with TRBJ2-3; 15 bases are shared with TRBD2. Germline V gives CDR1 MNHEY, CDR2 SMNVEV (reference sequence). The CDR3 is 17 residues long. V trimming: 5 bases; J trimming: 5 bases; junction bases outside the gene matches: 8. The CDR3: CASSPTGLAGGLDTQYF. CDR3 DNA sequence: TGTGCCAGCAGTCCGACCGGACTAGCGGGAGGGCTAGATACGCAGTATTTT.

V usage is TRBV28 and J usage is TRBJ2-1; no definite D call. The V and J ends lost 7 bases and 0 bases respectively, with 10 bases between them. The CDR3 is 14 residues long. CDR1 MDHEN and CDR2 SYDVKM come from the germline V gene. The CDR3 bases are TGTGCCAGCATCCGCCCCCACTCCTACAATGAGCAGTTCTTC. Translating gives CASIRPHSYNEQFF.

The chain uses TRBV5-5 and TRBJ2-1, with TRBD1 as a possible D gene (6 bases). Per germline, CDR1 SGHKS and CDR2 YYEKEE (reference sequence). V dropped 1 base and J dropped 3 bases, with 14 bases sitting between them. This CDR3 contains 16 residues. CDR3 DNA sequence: TGTGCCAGCAGCTTGAGCAGGGGTCGCCTCTACAATGAGCAGTTCTTC. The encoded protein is CASSLSRGRLYNEQFF.

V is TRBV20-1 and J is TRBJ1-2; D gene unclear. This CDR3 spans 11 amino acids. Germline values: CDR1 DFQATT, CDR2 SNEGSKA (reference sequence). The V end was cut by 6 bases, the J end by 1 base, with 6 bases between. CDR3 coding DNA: TGCAGTGCCACCCGTAACTATGGCTACACCTTC. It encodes CSATRNYGYTF.

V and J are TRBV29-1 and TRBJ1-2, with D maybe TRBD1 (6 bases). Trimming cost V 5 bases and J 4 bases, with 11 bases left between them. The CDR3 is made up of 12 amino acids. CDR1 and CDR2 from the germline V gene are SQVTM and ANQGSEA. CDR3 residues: CSVPGRGYGYTF. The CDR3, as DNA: TGCAGCGTTCCAGGCAGGGGCTATGGCTACACCTTC.